The clone carrying this TCR beta chain was picked up many times. Its antigen remains unidentified. The data are from a study of T cells in Graves' hyperthyroidism and ophthalmopathy. Germline CDR1 reads MNHEY; CDR2 reads SVGEGT. This CDR3 contains 13 residues. The trim removed 2 bases at V and 2 bases at J, leaving 0 bases unmatched. Exclusion followed for patients with uncontrolled infection, other autoimmune disease, pregnancy or lactation. The source material, RNA transcripts, was used to amplify TCR beta CDR3 regions. HTBI primers drove first-round RT-PCR of the TCR CDR3. From the multiplex PCR reads, TCRdb called clonotypes with MiXCR, one entry per CDR3 protein. The top ten clones hold about 30% of a sample with roughly 510,000 distinct CDR3 sequences, 20% of them seen once. Regarding the study as a whole: Prediction of ophthalmopathy progression came a median roughly 6.6 months pre-onset.

The chain joins TRBV6-2 or TRBV6-3 to TRBJ2-7; 7 bases are a match to TRBD1. The clonotype comes from a man younger than 35 with Graves' hyperthyroidism. Sequencing was performed on blood. CDR3 region: CASSYQGAYEQYF. The CDR3 nucleotides are TGTGCCAGCAGTTACCAGGGGGCCTACGAGCAGTACTTC.